These T cell receptor beta chains were read from a single sample in a study. Each CDR3 protein gets one entry after TCRdb re-called the 5' RACE reads with MiXCR. Among nearly 55,000 distinct CDR3 sequences, about 25% were seen once, and the ten largest hold about 3%. Sequenced material: tumor-infiltrating naive CD4+ T cells sorted from the breast tumor. The receptors derive from a female donor with breast cancer. Both conserved end residues are part of each CDR3. Each record gives: CDR3 DNA, CDR3 protein, clone size, V gene, D gene, J gene. A D gene is named only where the DNA matches it firmly. A row's size may be missing; if present it is once, few, many or a size class.

DNA: TGCGCCAGCAGCTCATTAGTTCAAGAGACCCAGTACTTC
CDR3: CASSSLVQETQYF
size: few
V: TRBV5-1
D: -
J: TRBJ2-5

DNA: TGCGCCAGCAGCGCGGGACTAGCGGGCGGTACAGATACGCAGTATTTT
CDR3: CASSAGLAGGTDTQYF
size: few
V: TRBV5-1
D: TRBD2
J: TRBJ2-3

DNA: TGTGCCAGCAGCTCGTTAGCGGGAGGGTTCACAGATACGCAGTATTTT
CDR3: CASSSLAGGFTDTQYF
size: -
V: TRBV7-2
D: TRBD2
J: TRBJ2-3

DNA: TGTGCCAGCAGTAGGGACGTAAATCAGCCCCAGCATTTT
CDR3: CASSRDVNQPQHF
size: -
V: TRBV2
D: -
J: TRBJ1-5

DNA: TGTGCCAGCAGTTTCTACAGGGCGTCTGGAAACACCATATATTTT
CDR3: CASSFYRASGNTIYF
size: many
V: TRBV7-9
D: -
J: TRBJ1-3

DNA: TGTGCCAGCAGCAGTACCGGGACAGTCTACGAGCAGTACTTC
CDR3: CASSSTGTVYEQYF
size: -
V: TRBV5-6
D: TRBD1
J: TRBJ2-7

DNA: TGCGCCAGCAGCGGGAGACAGGACATCTCTGGGGCCAACGTCCTGACTTTC
CDR3: CASSGRQDISGANVLTF
size: few
V: TRBV5-1
D: -
J: TRBJ2-6

DNA: TGTGCCAGCACAAACCTACAGCTTAACTATGGCTACACCTTC
CDR3: CASTNLQLNYGYTF
size: few
V: TRBV5-4
D: -
J: TRBJ1-2

DNA: TGCAGTGCTAGAGTATTAAGAGCGGGACCCTGGATTAACACCGGGGAGCTGTTTTTT
CDR3: CSARVLRAGPWINTGELFF
size: -
V: TRBV20-1
D: TRBD2
J: TRBJ2-2

DNA: TGCAGTGCTTCTTCCCTTCAGGGAAACGGAAACACCATATATTTT
CDR3: CSASSLQGNGNTIYF
size: -
V: TRBV20-1
D: -
J: TRBJ1-3

DNA: TGCGCCAGCAGCTTGAATCGGGGGGCAAAAGGTAGCACTGAAGCTTTCTTT
CDR3: CASSLNRGAKGSTEAFF
size: many
V: TRBV5-1
D: -
J: TRBJ1-1

DNA: TGTGCCAGCAGCTTAGCGCGGGACAGAGGAAACACCATATATTTT
CDR3: CASSLARDRGNTIYF
size: -
V: TRBV7-9
D: TRBD1
J: TRBJ1-3

DNA: TGTGCCAGCAGTTACGGGGGGCTCACTGAAGCTTTCTTT
CDR3: CASSYGGLTEAFF
size: -
V: TRBV7-3
D: -
J: TRBJ1-1

DNA: TGTGCCACCAGTGACACCGGGACAGGCTACGAGCAGTACTTC
CDR3: CATSDTGTGYEQYF
size: many
V: TRBV24-1
D: TRBD1
J: TRBJ2-7

DNA: TGTGCCAGCAGCGTAGAAGTCGCGGAGGATACGCAGTATTTT
CDR3: CASSVEVAEDTQYF
size: -
V: TRBV9
D: -
J: TRBJ2-3

DNA: TGTGCCAGCAGCGCCAGGGGTGATACGCAGTATTTT
CDR3: CASSARGDTQYF
size: many
V: TRBV7-9
D: -
J: TRBJ2-3

DNA: TGTGCCAGCAGCTTGGAGCAACAACCAGAGACCCAGTACTTC
CDR3: CASSLEQQPETQYF
size: -
V: TRBV5-4
D: -
J: TRBJ2-5

DNA: TGTGCCAGCAGCTCACTAGCGGGGGGGACAGATACGCAGTATTTT
CDR3: CASSSLAGGTDTQYF
size: -
V: TRBV7-2
D: TRBD2
J: TRBJ2-3

DNA: TGTGCCAGCTCACCCATCCCGGGACAGGGGAATGAGCAGTTCTTC
CDR3: CASSPIPGQGNEQFF
size: -
V: TRBV18
D: TRBD1
J: TRBJ2-1

DNA: TGTGCCAGCAGTCGGGACAGGGACCAGCCCCAGCATTTT
CDR3: CASSRDRDQPQHF
size: -
V: TRBV7-7
D: TRBD1
J: TRBJ1-5

DNA: TGTGCCAGCAGCCAAACTAGCCGGAGCTCCTACAATGAGCAGTTCTTC
CDR3: CASSQTSRSSYNEQFF
size: few
V: TRBV7-3
D: -
J: TRBJ2-1

DNA: TGCGCCAGCAGCGGGTCACAACGAGAGACCCAGTACTTC
CDR3: CASSGSQRETQYF
size: many
V: TRBV5-1
D: -
J: TRBJ2-5